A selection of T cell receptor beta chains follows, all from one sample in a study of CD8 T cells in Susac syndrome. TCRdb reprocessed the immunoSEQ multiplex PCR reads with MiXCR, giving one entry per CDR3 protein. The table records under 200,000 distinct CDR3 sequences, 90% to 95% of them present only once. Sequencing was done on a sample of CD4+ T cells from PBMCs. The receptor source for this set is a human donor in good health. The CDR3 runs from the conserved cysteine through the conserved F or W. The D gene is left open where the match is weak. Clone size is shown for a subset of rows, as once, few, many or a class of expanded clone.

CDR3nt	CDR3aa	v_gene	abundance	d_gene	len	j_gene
TGCAGTGCTAGAGGGCTAGCGGGGGCCCCGAACACCGGGGAGCTGTTTTTT	CSARGLAGAPNTGELFF	TRBV20-1	.	TRBD2	17	TRBJ2-2
TGTGCCAGCAGTACCCGCGAGGGAAGCAATCAGCCCCAGCATTTT	CASSTREGSNQPQHF	TRBV27	.	.	15	TRBJ1-5
TGTGCCACCAGCGGACGGAGCACAGATACGCAGTATTTT	CATSGRSTDTQYF	TRBV24-1	.	.	13	TRBJ2-3
TGCAGTGCTAGAGATAGTGGGACGATCCAAGAGACCCAGTACTTC	CSARDSGTIQETQYF	TRBV20-1	.	.	15	TRBJ2-5
TGCAGCGTTCTCGACAGGGGGCAAGAGACCCAGTACTTC	CSVLDRGQETQYF	TRBV29-1	.	TRBD1	13	TRBJ2-5
TGTGCCAGCAGTTCCAGAATTTACGAGCAGTACTTC	CASSSRIYEQYF	TRBV12-3/TRBV12-4	once	.	12	TRBJ2-7
TGCAGTGCTACTCGCCAGCGGGGTGTCCCCGAGCAGTACTTC	CSATRQRGVPEQYF	TRBV20-1	.	TRBD2	14	TRBJ2-7
TGTGCCACCAGTGATCCGCGGACAGGGGGGGAGACCCAGTACTTC	CATSDPRTGGETQYF	TRBV24-1	once	TRBD1	15	TRBJ2-5
TGTGCCAGCAGGCAGGGTGCTTATACGCAGTATTTT	CASRQGAYTQYF	TRBV12-3/TRBV12-4	once	.	12	TRBJ2-3
TGCAGTGCTAGCGTTCCGTCTAGAAGCACCGGGGAGCTGTTTTTT	CSASVPSRSTGELFF	TRBV20-1	.	.	15	TRBJ2-2
TGTGCCAGCAGCAAGGGACAGATTAACTATGGCTACACCTTC	CASSKGQINYGYTF	TRBV9	.	TRBD1	14	TRBJ1-2
TGCAGCGTGGCCTCCCGGGCGTCCTTAAACACTGAAGCTTTCTTT	CSVASRASLNTEAFF	TRBV29-1	.	.	15	TRBJ1-1
TGTGCCACCAGCAGAGTGCGACAGTTCCAAGAGACCCAGTACTTC	CATSRVRQFQETQYF	TRBV15	.	.	15	TRBJ2-5
TGTGCCAGCACCGTAGGACTAACACACTACGAGCAGTACTTC	CASTVGLTHYEQYF	TRBV6-2/TRBV6-3	.	.	14	TRBJ2-7
TGCAGTGCTAGTGTCGGCCTACAAGAGACCCAGTACTTC	CSASVGLQETQYF	TRBV20-1	.	.	13	TRBJ2-5
TGTGCCAGCAGCTCAAGGACAGCGAACGGCCAGTACTTC	CASSSRTANGQYF	TRBV7-9	once	.	13	TRBJ2-5
TGTGCCAGCTCACCAACTAGCGGGGGTACCGACGAGCAGTACTTC	CASSPTSGGTDEQYF	TRBV18	.	TRBD2	15	TRBJ2-7
TGTGCCACCAGCAGAGATGGCAGGGGGAATCAGCCCCAGCATTTT	CATSRDGRGNQPQHF	TRBV15	few	TRBD1	15	TRBJ1-5
TGCAGTGCTAGACTGACGGGGGGGCCAGGAGAGACCCAGTACTTC	CSARLTGGPGETQYF	TRBV20-1	.	TRBD2	15	TRBJ2-5
TGTGCCAGCAGTCTATGGCGGGGGGCGGACACTGAGCAGTTCTTC	CASSLWRGADTEQFF	TRBV7-2	.	TRBD2	15	TRBJ2-1
TGTGCCAGCAGCCTTGCGGGGGGCGCTCCCGGAGGAGATACGCAGTATTTT	CASSLAGGAPGGDTQYF	TRBV7-9	.	TRBD2	17	TRBJ2-3
TGTGCCACCAGTGTAAGGAATGAGCAGTTCTTC	CATSVRNEQFF	TRBV24-1	.	.	11	TRBJ2-1
TGCAGCGTTGTAGCGCAGGGAGTCGATGGCTACACCTTC	CSVVAQGVDGYTF	TRBV29-1	.	.	13	TRBJ1-2
TGCAGTGCCCCAGATAGGCGGCGTAACCAAGAGACCCAGTACTTC	CSAPDRRRNQETQYF	TRBV20-1	.	.	15	TRBJ2-5
TGTGCCAGCTTCGTCGGGAGGGACTATGGCTACACCTTC	CASFVGRDYGYTF	TRBV6-6	.	.	13	TRBJ1-2
TGTGCCAGCAGTTACCGGAGACAGGGCTGGCCCCAGCATTTT	CASSYRRQGWPQHF	TRBV6-5	.	TRBD1	14	TRBJ1-5
TGTGCCAGCAGCCCGGAAGTCGGGGACCTTAGGCAGTTCTTC	CASSPEVGDLRQFF	TRBV5-4	.	.	14	TRBJ2-1
TGTGCCACCAGTGATCCTCTAGCGGGCACAGATACGCAGTATTTT	CATSDPLAGTDTQYF	TRBV24-1	.	TRBD2	15	TRBJ2-3
TGTGCCAGCAGTCAAACGGGGACAGGGGCCGAGCAGTACTTC	CASSQTGTGAEQYF	TRBV14	.	TRBD1	14	TRBJ2-7
TGTGCCAGCAGCCCAACACAGGGAGATACGCAGTATTTT	CASSPTQGDTQYF	TRBV5-4	.	.	13	TRBJ2-3
TGTGCCAGCAGCTTAGAGTGGGGCCGTACTGCGGGGGAGACCCAGTACTTC	CASSLEWGRTAGETQYF	TRBV7-8	once	.	17	TRBJ2-5
TGCGCCAGCCAAAAACAGGGGAGGAGCACCGGGGAGCTGTTTTTT	CASQKQGRSTGELFF	TRBV5-1	.	.	15	TRBJ2-2
TGTGCCAGCAGCTTAGAGAGGCGGGCCGCGGGGGGGCAGTGCTTC	CASSLERRAAGGQCF	TRBV11-2	.	TRBD2	15	TRBJ2-1
TGCAGTGCTGTCAGCGGGGGGGCCGGGGAGACCCAGTACTTC	CSAVSGGAGETQYF	TRBV20-1	.	TRBD2	14	TRBJ2-5
TGTGCCATCAGTGAGTCGATCATGGCTGGGCATGGCTACACCTTC	CAISESIMAGHGYTF	TRBV10-3	.	.	15	TRBJ1-2
TGTGCCAGCAGCGCGAGGACAGGGACGGGCACTGAAGCTTTCTTT	CASSARTGTGTEAFF	TRBV9	.	TRBD1	15	TRBJ1-1
TGTGCTAGCAGCTTAGGAGCTTCGGATACGCAGTATTTT	CASSLGASDTQYF	TRBV7-7	.	.	13	TRBJ2-3
TGCAGCGTTGTTCGGCAGGGGGCCTACGAGCAGTACTTC	CSVVRQGAYEQYF	TRBV29-1	.	TRBD1	13	TRBJ2-7
TGTGCCAGTAGAACCCATCCCGGGGGCAATCAGCCCCAGCATTTT	CASRTHPGGNQPQHF	TRBV19	.	.	15	TRBJ1-5